This T cell receptor beta chain was sequenced for a study of blood T cell repertoires in COVID-19. This table comes from immunoSEQ multiplex PCR, and its TCRdb copy is limited to in-frame clones, with some not included. This sample has approximately 84,000 clones; more than 80% occur once, and the top ten carry about 29%. Looked up from germline, CDR1 is MNHEY and CDR2 is SMNVEV (reference sequence). CDR3 length equals 13 residues. The V and J ends lost 6 bases and 7 bases, in that order; junction bases with no gene match: 5. This sequence joins TRBV27 and TRBJ1-5; 8 bases match TRBD1. Sequencing input: peripheral blood. The receptor comes from a woman aged 80 or over with acute or convalescent COVID-19. In nucleotides, the CDR3 is TGTGCCAGCAGGCAGACAGGGGTCCAGCCCCAGCATTTT. Amino acid sequence: CASRQTGVQPQHF.